These T cell receptor beta chains were read from a single sample in a study of neurological immune-mediated disorders. One entry per CDR3 protein results from TCRdb running MiXCR on the 5' RACE reads. Among fewer than 40,000 distinct CDR3 sequences listed, 5.5% to 7% were seen once. The sample consisted of CD4+ T cells from blood. These receptors came from a woman in her 50s in good health. Each CDR3 is given with its conserved first and last residue. A D gene is named only where the DNA matches it firmly. Size is stated as once, few, many or a size class.

>TRBV20-1|.|many|TRBJ2-3
CSARGGGSNTQYF
TGCAGTGCTAGAGGAGGGGGGTCGAATACGCAGTATTTT
>TRBV5-6|.|many|TRBJ2-3
CASSLRLAGGDTQYF
TGTGCCAGCAGCTTGCGGTTGGCGGGCGGGGATACGCAGTATTTT
>TRBV20-1|TRBD1|many|TRBJ1-2
CSARDGTGYGYTF
TGCAGTGCTAGAGACGGGACAGGGTATGGCTACACCTTC
>TRBV28|.|many|TRBJ2-7
CASRAGTASSYEQYF
TGTGCCAGCAGAGCCGGGACGGCGAGCTCCTACGAGCAGTACTTC
>TRBV7-9|.|many|TRBJ2-2
CASSLGSGTAGELFF
TGTGCCAGCAGCTTAGGCTCTGGTACCGCCGGGGAGCTGTTTTTT
>TRBV6-5|TRBD1|many|TRBJ2-3
CASSESRGRADTQYF
TGTGCCAGCAGCGAGTCAAGGGGGCGCGCAGATACGCAGTATTTT
>TRBV5-1|.|many|TRBJ2-3
CASSWGGAGHTDTQYF
TGCGCCAGCAGCTGGGGCGGGGCGGGGCACACAGATACGCAGTATTTT
>TRBV29-1|TRBD2|many|TRBJ2-1
CSVVISVGGNEQFF
TGCAGCGTTGTAATAAGTGTCGGGGGGAATGAGCAGTTCTTC
>TRBV5-6|.|many|TRBJ2-6
CASSTIEGGLRSGANVLTF
TGTGCCAGCAGCACCATTGAGGGGGGCTTGAGGTCTGGGGCCAACGTCCTGACTTTC
>TRBV6-1|TRBD2|many|TRBJ2-3
CASRMTSGVTDTQYF
TGTGCCAGCAGAATGACTAGCGGGGTCACAGATACGCAGTATTTT